Reported below is one T cell receptor beta chain. What it recognizes is unknown. Terminally differentiated effector memory CD45RA+ cells were left out of the naive CD8 fraction, which was CD45RO-negative and positively selected for CCR7. Germline V gene data show CDR1 as LNHDA and CDR2 as SQIVND (reference sequence). The J segment lost 3 bases and the V segment lost 5 bases, leaving 8 bases of the junction unmatched. CDR3 length: 15 residues. These data belong to a study of shared clonotypes between healthy human individuals. Study-wide background: Sampling drew on donors who were a couple of women and a few men aged 18 to 49. Findings and caveats of the study: An expected dependence of interdonor clonotype sharing on sequencing depth was noted. Memory subsets generally showed lower estimated richness than naive subsets.

Clones were read by immunoSEQ multiplex PCR, and TCRdb kept only the in-frame ones, dropping some. This table holds roughly 2.1 million clones, about 93% found once. V is TRBV19 and J is TRBJ2-7; 9 nucleotides match TRBD1. The source material was naive CD8+ T cells from PBMCs. This receptor was identified in a man aged 18 to 30 in good health. Some clones in this sample may be carry-over from other donors' samples. The CDR3 DNA reads TGTGCCAGTAGTCCTGGGGGACAGGGTAGCTACGAGCAGTACTTC. It codes for CASSPGGQGSYEQYF. The variable domain in full, completed from reference TRBV19 and TRBJ2-7, reads DGGITQSPKYLFRKEGQNVTLSCEQNLNHDAMYWYRQDPGQGLRLIYYSQIVNDFQKGDIAEGYSVSREKKESFPLTVTSAQKNPTAFYLCASSPGGQGSYEQYFGPGTRLTVT.